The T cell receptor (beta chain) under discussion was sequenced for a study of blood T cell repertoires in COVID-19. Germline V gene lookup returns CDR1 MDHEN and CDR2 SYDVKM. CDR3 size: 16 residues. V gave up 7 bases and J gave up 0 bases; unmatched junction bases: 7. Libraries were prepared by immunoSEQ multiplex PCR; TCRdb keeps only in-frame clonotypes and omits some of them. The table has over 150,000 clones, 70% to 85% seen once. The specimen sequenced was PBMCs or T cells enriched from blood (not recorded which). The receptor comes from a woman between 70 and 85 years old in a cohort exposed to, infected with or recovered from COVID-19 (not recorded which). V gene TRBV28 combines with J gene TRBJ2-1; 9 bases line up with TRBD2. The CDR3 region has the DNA TGTGCCAGCACGGCGGGAGGGGGGGCCTCCTACAATGAGCAGTTCTTC. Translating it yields CASTAGGGASYNEQFF.